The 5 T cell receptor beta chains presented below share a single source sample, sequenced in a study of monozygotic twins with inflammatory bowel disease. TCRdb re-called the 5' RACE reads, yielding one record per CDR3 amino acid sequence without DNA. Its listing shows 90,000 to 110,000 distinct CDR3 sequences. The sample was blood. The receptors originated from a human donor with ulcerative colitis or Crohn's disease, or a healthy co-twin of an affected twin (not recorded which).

CDR3 sequence: CASSQDAQGWQPQHF. The gene calls are TRBV3-1 and TRBJ1-5; the TRBD1 assignment by TCRdb is unverifiable without DNA. Per the germline V gene, CDR1 is LGHDT and CDR2 is YNNKEL (reference sequence). This CDR3 has 15 amino acids.

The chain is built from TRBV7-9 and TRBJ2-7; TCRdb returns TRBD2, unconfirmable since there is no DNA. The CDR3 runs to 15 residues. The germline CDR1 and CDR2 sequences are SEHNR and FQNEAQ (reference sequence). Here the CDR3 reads CASSTQRHSLGEQYF.

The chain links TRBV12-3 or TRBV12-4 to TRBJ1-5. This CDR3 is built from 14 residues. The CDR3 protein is CASSLQTNNQPQHF.

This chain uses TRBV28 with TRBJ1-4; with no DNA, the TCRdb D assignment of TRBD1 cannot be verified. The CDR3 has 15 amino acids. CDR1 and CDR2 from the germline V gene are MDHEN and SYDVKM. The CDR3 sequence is CASRRPSGAGEKLFF.

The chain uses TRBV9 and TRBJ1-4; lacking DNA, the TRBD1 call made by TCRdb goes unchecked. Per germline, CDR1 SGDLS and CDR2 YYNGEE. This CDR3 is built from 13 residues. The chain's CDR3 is CASGRGQGEKLFF.